This T cell receptor beta chain was profiled in a study of glioma-infiltrating T cells after dendritic cell vaccination. Patients had residual fresh-frozen tumor tissue and more than two years of survival data. Blood PBMC samples: pre-vaccination, two weeks post third vaccination, and at tumor progression. Germline V gene lookup returns CDR1 LGHNA and CDR2 YSLEER. The CDR3 spans 12 residues. V dropped 3 bases and J dropped 9 bases, with 9 bases sitting between them. Up to about 2 ug genomic DNA was used for TCRB CDR3 amplification. Amplification used 60 V beta primers and 13 J beta primers. Libraries were prepared by immunoSEQ multiplex PCR; TCRdb keeps only in-frame clonotypes and omits some of them. The table includes roughly 100,000 clones, roughly 84% detected once.

The receptor was isolated from a human donor with glioblastoma. The sample in question was blood, obtained before dendritic cell vaccination. The J gene is TRBJ2-1, the V gene TRBV4-3, with D possibly matching TRBD1 (6 bases). In nucleotides, the CDR3 is TGCGCCAGCAGCCATGGGGGCGGTGAGCAGTTCTTC. Encoded protein: CASSHGGGEQFF.